Following are 17 T cell receptor beta chains from one sample sequenced in a study of shared clonotypes between healthy human individuals. TCRdb's table, derived via immunoSEQ multiplex PCR, lists solely in-frame clones and lacks some. The sample carries 2 million to 3 million clones, under 95% recorded once. The specimen sequenced was naive CD4+ T cells from PBMCs. As to subset: CD45RA+ positively selected. These TCRs come from a man between 18 and 29 years old in good health. Some clones in this sample may be carry-over from other donors' samples.

On this clone: This CDR3 is also generated by other DNA sequences in the sample. For the CDR3, the DNA is TGTGCCAGCAGTTTCAGGGGCAACTATGGCTACACCTTC. Encoded protein: CASSFRGNYGYTF. The rearrangement joins TRBV27 to TRBJ1-2; TRBD1 is a possible D gene (6 bases). Trimming cost V 3 bases and J 2 bases, with 7 bases left between them. Germline lookup yields CDR1 MNHEY and CDR2 SMNVEV (reference sequence). There are 13 residues in the CDR3.

The chain carries TRBV5-1 and TRBJ1-5; a weak D match, TRBD1 (6 bases). CDR1 is SGHRS, CDR2 YFSETQ, per germline. V was shortened by 0 bases and J by 5 bases, with 12 bases between the two germline ends. The CDR3 contains 15 residues. DNA of the CDR3: TGCGCCAGCAGCTTGGATAGTACAGGGTATCAGCCCCAGCATTTT. Translated: CASSLDSTGYQPQHF.

The chain employs TRBV27 and TRBJ1-2; the D is unclear. Germline CDR1 is MNHEY and CDR2 is SMNVEV (reference sequence). This CDR3 is 14 amino acids long. The germline V and J ends were trimmed by 2 bases and 4 bases, with 11 bases remaining between them. The CDR3 DNA sequence: TGTGCCAGCAGTTTAAGTGTCGGTAGCTATGGCTACACCTTC. Protein sequence: CASSLSVGSYGYTF.

V usage is TRBV6-5 and J usage is TRBJ2-2; TRBD2 agrees at 7 bases. The V gene's germline CDR1 is MNHEY and CDR2 SVGAGI. This CDR3 comprises 16 residues. V lost 4 bases, J lost 4 bases, and 9 bases stayed unmatched. As DNA, the CDR3 is TGTGCCAGCAGTTCCAGCGCGTCGGGGGGCACCGGGGAGCTGTTTTTT. The encoded protein is CASSSSASGGTGELFF.

The chain joins TRBV5-1 to TRBJ2-1; D is undetermined. V lost 2 bases and J lost 0, with 9 bases in between. The CDR3 is 15 residues long. CDR1 and CDR2 from the germline V gene are SGHRS and YFSETQ. The chain's CDR3 is CASSFAMSSYNEQFF. The CDR3 DNA sequence: TGCGCCAGCAGCTTTGCCATGAGCTCCTACAATGAGCAGTTCTTC.

This sequence joins TRBV27 and TRBJ1-1, with TRBD1 matching over 7 bases. J gave up 5 bases and V 4 bases, and 13 bases lay outside the gene matches. There are 16 residues in the CDR3. Germline V gene data show CDR1 as MNHEY and CDR2 as SMNVEV (reference sequence). CDR3 nucleotides: TGTGCCAGCAGTTCCTCAGGGGGGACCCGGGGGACTGAAGCTTTCTTT. It yields the protein CASSSSGGTRGTEAFF.

CDR3 in DNA: TGTGCCAGCAGTTTCCCCATGGGACTAGCGGGAGACAGCACAGATACGCAGTATTTT. This translates into CASSFPMGLAGDSTDTQYF. The genes are TRBV28 and TRBJ2-3, with 14 nucleotides matching TRBD2. Trimming took 3 bases from V and 0 from J; bases not matched to a gene: 8. Germline V lookup: CDR1 MDHEN, CDR2 SYDVKM. The CDR3 is 19 residues long. The full variable domain, its missing parts supplied by reference TRBV28 and TRBJ2-3, is DVKVTQSSRYLVKRTGEKVFLECVQDMDHENMFWYRQDPGLGLRLIYFSYDVKMKEKGDIPEGYSVSREKKERFSLILESASTNQTSMYLCASSFPMGLAGDSTDTQYFGPGTRLTVL.

The chain carries TRBV4-2 and TRBJ2-2; D call uncertain. Germline lookup yields CDR1 LGHNA and CDR2 YNFKEQ. CDR3 length: 14 amino acids. Deletions cut 0 bases from V and 6 bases from J, with 8 bases between. CDR3 DNA sequence: TGTGCCAGCAGCCAAGATGTGAGGTCCGGGGAGCTGTTTTTT. Its protein product is CASSQDVRSGELFF.

The chain combines TRBV7-6 with TRBJ1-2; D unclear. Germline CDR1 is SGHVS and CDR2 is FNYEAQ. The CDR3 sequence is 14 residues long. V was cut by 1 base and J by 2 bases, with 8 bases left in between. The CDR3 DNA reads TGTGCCAGCAGCTTAGGCACCACGAACTATGGCTACACCTTC. Protein: CASSLGTTNYGYTF.

A remark on this clone: The junction does not match germline at one end; this may be a read error. The chain links TRBV18 to TRBJ2-1; 10 bases align to TRBD2. The germline V gene encodes CDR1 KGHSH and CDR2 LQKENI. The CDR3 is 17 amino acids. The CDR3 DNA sequence: TGTGCCAGCTCCCCACAGGGGGTAGCGGGAGGCCACAATGAGCAGTTCTTC. Translated, it gives CASSPQGVAGGHNEQFF.

The CDR3 nucleotides read TGTGCCAGCAGCTTATTAGGACAGGGGTACTACGAGCAGTACTTC. Its protein is CASSLLGQGYYEQYF. This rearrangement joins TRBV7-8 to TRBJ2-7, with 9 bases fitting TRBD1. The CDR3 spans 15 residues. Germline V gene sequence: CDR1 SGHVS, CDR2 FQNEAQ. V lost 2 bases to trimming and J lost 3 bases; unmatched junction nucleotides: 5.

V is TRBV7-2 and J is TRBJ2-4; D is unresolved. V was pared by 4 bases and J by 13 bases, with 17 bases between. Per the germline V gene, CDR1 is SGHTA and CDR2 is FQGNSA. The CDR3 runs to 13 residues. The CDR3 protein is CASSSSSGVVQYF. The CDR3 nucleotides are TGTGCCAGCAGCTCCTCGAGTGGAGTAGTGCAGTACTTC.

The chain is built from TRBV5-1 and TRBJ2-5; D is perhaps TRBD2 (5 bases). This CDR3 is built from 14 residues. V was pared by 3 bases and J by 4 bases, with 13 bases between. In germline, CDR1 is SGHRS, CDR2 YFSETQ. CDR3 protein: CASSSTGISETQYF. In DNA form, the CDR3 reads TGCGCCAGCAGCTCAACGGGGATCTCAGAGACCCAGTACTTC.

V and J are TRBV7-2 and TRBJ2-5; unclear D gene. Per germline, CDR1 SGHTA and CDR2 FQGNSA. Trimming removed 5 bases from V and 0 bases from J, with 10 bases in between. This CDR3 has 14 residues. The CDR3 sequence: CASSRGPYQETQYF. The CDR3 region has the DNA TGTGCCAGCAGCCGCGGCCCCTACCAAGAGACCCAGTACTTC.

The chain employs TRBV9 and TRBJ2-6; D gene unclear. Germline loops: CDR1 SGDLS, CDR2 YYNGEE. Trimming took 3 bases from V and 0 from J, leaving 10 bases between them. The CDR3 loop spans 16 amino acids. The CDR3 loop is CASSAVFPSGANVLTF. The CDR3 DNA follows: TGTGCCAGCAGCGCGGTATTCCCCTCTGGGGCCAACGTCCTGACTTTC. The full variable domain, in which reference TRBV9 and TRBJ2-6 provide the parts outside the CDR3, is DSGVTQTPKHLITATGQRVTLRCSPRSGDLSVYWYQQSLDQGLQFLIQYYNGEERAKGNILERFSAQQFPDLHSELNLSSLELGDSALYFCASSAVFPSGANVLTFGAGSRLTVL.

This chain uses TRBV6-5 with TRBJ2-7; no clear D gene. The V gene's germline CDR1 is MNHEY and CDR2 SVGAGI. The length of the CDR3 is 11 residues. V gave up 2 bases and J gave up 5 bases, with 4 bases separating them. The CDR3 sequence: CASSYNNEQYF. The CDR3 nucleotides read TGTGCCAGCAGTTACAACAACGAGCAGTACTTC.

In this sample, this clone turned up once. This rearrangement joins TRBV6-5 to TRBJ2-3, with D maybe TRBD2 (5 bases). CDR3 length: 11 amino acids. V was trimmed by 5 bases and J by 5 bases, leaving 5 bases between them. Germline V CDR1 and CDR2: MNHEY, SVGAGI. CDR3 protein: CASSAGDTQYF. The CDR3 region has the DNA TGTGCCAGCAGTGCGGGAGATACGCAGTATTTT.